The sequence of this T cell receptor beta chain was determined in a study of CD8 T cells in Susac syndrome. An input of about 0.5 to 1 ug of RNA was subjected to reverse transcription using random hexamers. By means of immunoSEQ multiplex PCR, TCR beta CDR3 spanning 54 Vbeta and 13 Jbeta underwent amplification. TCRdb reanalysed the immunoSEQ multiplex PCR reads using MiXCR and keeps one entry per CDR3 protein. Among around 230,000 distinct CDR3 sequences listed, 90% to 96% were seen once. Sequencing of TCR beta was performed on blood CD8+ and CD4+ T cells. Patients with Susac syndrome met diagnostic criteria defined recently for definite or probable disease. This CDR3 region has 17 residues. From germline, CDR1 is MNHEY and CDR2 SMNVEV (reference sequence). Between the trimmed V and J ends, which lost 5 bases and 0 bases, there was a span of 17 bases.

The TCR sequence derives from a human donor with Susac syndrome. The material sequenced was CD4+ T cells from PBMCs. The genes are TRBV27 and TRBJ2-4; a possible D gene is TRBD1 (5 bases). In nucleotides, the CDR3 is TGTGCCAGCAGTCCCCCCAGGGTTCCTCTAGCCAAAAACATTCAGTACTTC. Its translation is CASSPPRVPLAKNIQYF.